This T cell receptor beta chain comes out of a study of CD8+CD57+ T cells in acquired aplastic anemia. For CDR3 and TCR beta VDJ profiling, genomic DNA was the template used. A single record per CDR3 protein comes from TCRdb applying MiXCR to the reads. The sample lists 300,000 or so distinct CDR3 sequences, approximately 56% seen once, with less than 10% in the top ten. V was trimmed by 6 bases and J by 1 base, leaving 12 bases between them. Germline V gene data show CDR1 as SNHLY and CDR2 as FYNNEI. This CDR3 is 14 amino acids long. V and J are TRBV2 and TRBJ1-1; D might be TRBD1 (6 bases). The receptor was isolated from a human donor with severe aplastic anemia or a healthy control (not recorded which). Sequences were obtained from sorted CD4+, CD8+, or CD8+CD57+ T cells (not recorded which) from PBMCs. DNA of the CDR3: TGTGCCAGCAGGAGGGACATGTCGAACACTGAAGCTTTCTTT. It is translated as CASRRDMSNTEAFF. Based on the CDR3 plus reference TRBV2 and TRBJ1-1, the full variable domain is EPEVTQTPSHQVTQMGQEVILRCVPISNHLYFYWYRQILGQKVEFLVSFYNNEISEKSEIFDDQFSVERPDGSNFTLKIRSTKLEDSAMYFCASRRDMSNTEAFFGQGTRLTVV.